Below are 2 T cell receptor beta chains sequenced from a single sample in a study of tumor-infiltrating lymphocytes in localized non-small cell lung cancer. Data came from immunoSEQ multiplex PCR; TCRdb stores just in-frame clones and leaves some out. Of roughly 15,000 clones in the sample, roughly 71% are singletons; the top ten hold 4.5% to 7.5%. The sample consisted of lung tumor tissue. The receptors here all came from a human donor with non-small cell lung cancer.

This clone rates as medium-sized (0.01 to 0.1%). Written as DNA, the CDR3 is TGTGCCAGCTCACCACAGGGGACCGTTTCATCTGGAAACACCATATATTTT. Translated, it gives CASSPQGTVSSGNTIYF. V gene TRBV18 combines with J gene TRBJ1-3, with D tentatively TRBD1 (5 bases). The CDR3 contains 17 residues. V was pared by 1 base and J by 1 base, with 14 bases between. In germline, CDR1 is KGHSH, CDR2 LQKENI. Drawing the rest from reference TRBV18 and TRBJ1-3, the complete variable domain is NAGVMQNPRHLVRRRGQEARLRCSPMKGHSHVYWYRQLPEEGLKFMVYLQKENIIDESGMPKERFSAEFPKEGPSILRIQQVVRGDSAAYFCASSPQGTVSSGNTIYFGEGSWLTVV.

This chain joins TRBV30 and TRBJ2-5, with 7 bases identical to TRBD2. V was pared by 3 bases and J by 6 bases, with 7 bases of the junction left unmatched. CDR3 length equals 13 residues. Germline loops: CDR1 GTSNPN, CDR2 SVGIG (reference sequence). CDR3 sequence (DNA): TGTGCCTGGAGAACGGGGGGAGCAAAGACCCAGTACTTC. Protein sequence: CAWRTGGAKTQYF.